The present entry profiles one TCR beta chain with its context. The sample originates from a study of graft-versus-host responses after intestinal transplantation. In the study overall: Recipients obtained multivisceral, liver-intestinal, or isolated intestinal transplants.

Only in-frame clones appear in the TCRdb table, and some are missing; sequencing was by immunoSEQ multiplex PCR. Of 95,000 or so clones detected, around 90% appear once; the ten largest clones hold roughly a sixth. The germline gives CDR1 SGHAT, CDR2 FQDESV (reference sequence). The CDR3 length is 16 residues. V lost 7 bases and J 2 bases, leaving 19 bases between the germline ends. The sample was PBMCs, taken about 450 days after intestinal transplant. The chain combines TRBV11-1 with TRBJ2-3; a weak D match, TRBD1 (7 bases). This clonotype originated in a human patient who received an intestinal transplant, so some T cells may come from the graft donor. The CDR3 bases are TGTGCCAGCACCCCGTCGCGGGACAGAATCACAGATACGCAGTATTTT. Translated: CASTPSRDRITDTQYF.